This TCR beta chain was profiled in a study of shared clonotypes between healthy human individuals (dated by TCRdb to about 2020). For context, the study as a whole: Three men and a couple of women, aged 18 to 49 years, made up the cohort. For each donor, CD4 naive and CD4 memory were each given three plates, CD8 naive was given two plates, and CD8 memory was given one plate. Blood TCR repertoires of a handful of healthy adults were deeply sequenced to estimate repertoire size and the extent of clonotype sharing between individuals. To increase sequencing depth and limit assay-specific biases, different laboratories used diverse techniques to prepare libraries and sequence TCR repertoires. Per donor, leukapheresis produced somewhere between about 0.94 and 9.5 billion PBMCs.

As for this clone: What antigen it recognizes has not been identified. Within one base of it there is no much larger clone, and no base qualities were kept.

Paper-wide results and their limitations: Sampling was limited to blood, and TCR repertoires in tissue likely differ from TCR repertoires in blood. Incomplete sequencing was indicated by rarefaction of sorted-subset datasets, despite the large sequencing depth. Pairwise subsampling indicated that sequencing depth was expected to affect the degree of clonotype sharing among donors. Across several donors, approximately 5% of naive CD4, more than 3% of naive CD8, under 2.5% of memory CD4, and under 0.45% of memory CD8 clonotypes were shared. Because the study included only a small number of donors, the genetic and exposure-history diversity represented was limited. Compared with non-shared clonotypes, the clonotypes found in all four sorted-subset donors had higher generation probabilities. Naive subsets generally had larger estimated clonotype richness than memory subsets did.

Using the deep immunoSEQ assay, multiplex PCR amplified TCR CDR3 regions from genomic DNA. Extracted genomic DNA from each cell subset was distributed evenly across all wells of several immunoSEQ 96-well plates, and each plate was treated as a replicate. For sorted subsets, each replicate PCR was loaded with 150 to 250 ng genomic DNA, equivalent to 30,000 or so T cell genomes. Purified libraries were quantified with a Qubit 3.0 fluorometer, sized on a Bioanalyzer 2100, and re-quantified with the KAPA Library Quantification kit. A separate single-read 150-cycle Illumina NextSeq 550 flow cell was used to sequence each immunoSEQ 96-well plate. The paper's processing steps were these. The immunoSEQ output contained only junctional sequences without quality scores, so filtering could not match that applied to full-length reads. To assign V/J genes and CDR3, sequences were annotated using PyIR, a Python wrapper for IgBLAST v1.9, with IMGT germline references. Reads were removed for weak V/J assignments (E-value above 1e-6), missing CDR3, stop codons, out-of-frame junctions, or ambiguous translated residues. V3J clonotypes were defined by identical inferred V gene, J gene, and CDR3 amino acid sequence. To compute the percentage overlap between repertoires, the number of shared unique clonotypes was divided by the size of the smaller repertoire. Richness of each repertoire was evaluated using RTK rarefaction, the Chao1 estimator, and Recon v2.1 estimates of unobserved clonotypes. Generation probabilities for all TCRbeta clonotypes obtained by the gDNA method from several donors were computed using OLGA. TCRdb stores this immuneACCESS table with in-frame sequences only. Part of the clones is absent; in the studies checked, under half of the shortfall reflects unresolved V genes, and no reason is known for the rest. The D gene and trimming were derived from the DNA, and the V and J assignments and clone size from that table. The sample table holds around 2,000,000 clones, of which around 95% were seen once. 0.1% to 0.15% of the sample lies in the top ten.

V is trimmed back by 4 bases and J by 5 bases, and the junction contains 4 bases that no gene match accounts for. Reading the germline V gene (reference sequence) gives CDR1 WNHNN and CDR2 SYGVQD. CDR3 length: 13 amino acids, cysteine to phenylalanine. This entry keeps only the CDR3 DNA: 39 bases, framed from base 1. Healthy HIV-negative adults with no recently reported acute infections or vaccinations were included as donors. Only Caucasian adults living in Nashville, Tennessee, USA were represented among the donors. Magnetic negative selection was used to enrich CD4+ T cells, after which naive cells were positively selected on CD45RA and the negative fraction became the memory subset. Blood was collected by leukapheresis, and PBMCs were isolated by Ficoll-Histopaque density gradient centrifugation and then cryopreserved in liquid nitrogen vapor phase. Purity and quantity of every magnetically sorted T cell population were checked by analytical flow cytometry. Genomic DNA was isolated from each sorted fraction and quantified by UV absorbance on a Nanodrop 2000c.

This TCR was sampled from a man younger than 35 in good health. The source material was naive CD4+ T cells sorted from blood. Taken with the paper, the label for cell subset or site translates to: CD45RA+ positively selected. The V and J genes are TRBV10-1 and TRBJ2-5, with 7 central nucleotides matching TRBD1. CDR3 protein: CASSVRGTETQYF. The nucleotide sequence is TGCGCCAGCAGTGTCAGGGGGACGGAGACCCAGTACTTC.